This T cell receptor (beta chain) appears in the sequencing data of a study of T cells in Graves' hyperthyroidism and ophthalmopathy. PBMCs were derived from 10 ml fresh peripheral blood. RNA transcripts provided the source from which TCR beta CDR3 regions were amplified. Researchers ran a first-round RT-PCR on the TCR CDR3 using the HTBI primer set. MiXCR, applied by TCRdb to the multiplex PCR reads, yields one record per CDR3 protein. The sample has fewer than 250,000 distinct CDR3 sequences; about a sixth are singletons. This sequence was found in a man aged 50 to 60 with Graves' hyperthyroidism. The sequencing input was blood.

This CDR3 is CASTAKNRGFAETQYF. CDR3 nucleotides: TGTGCCAGTACCGCCAAGAACAGGGGATTCGCAGAGACCCAGTACTTC. This chain connects TRBV19 to TRBJ2-5; 7 nucleotides align to TRBD1. Germline values: CDR1 LNHDA, CDR2 SQIVND (reference sequence). This CDR3 region has 16 residues. J gave up 4 bases and V 7 bases, and 15 bases lay outside the gene matches.